The rows below give T cell receptor beta chains drawn from one sample of a study of blood T cell repertoires in COVID-19. Assay: immunoSEQ multiplex PCR; the TCRdb copy retains only in-frame clones and omits some. The sample holds 130,000 to 150,000 clones, just under 90% seen once. The sample consisted of peripheral blood. The receptors shown here come from a woman aged 40-49 years with acute or convalescent COVID-19. Both conserved end residues are part of each CDR3. The order of the fields is V gene, clone size, J gene, D gene, CDR3 DNA, CDR3 protein. The D gene is left open where the match is weak. The size field is filled for only some rows; it gives once, few, many or a size class.

V: TRBV7-9; size: -; J: TRBJ2-7; D: TRBD2; DNA: TGTGCCAGCAGCTTAGGGACTAGCGGATCTGGCGAGCAGTACTTC; CDR3: CASSLGTSGSGEQYF
V: TRBV27; size: -; J: TRBJ2-3; D: TRBD2; DNA: TGTGCCAGCAGTTTCGGCGGGGGGGGCACAGATACGCAGTATTTT; CDR3: CASSFGGGGTDTQYF
V: TRBV6-5; size: once; J: TRBJ2-1; D: -; DNA: TGTGCCAGCAGTTACTCGGGCAACTCCTACAATGAGCAGTTCTTC; CDR3: CASSYSGNSYNEQFF
V: TRBV27; size: -; J: TRBJ1-5; D: -; DNA: TGTGCCAGCAGTCCCATTACGAGCGGGAGCAATCAGCCCCAGCATTTT; CDR3: CASSPITSGSNQPQHF
V: TRBV6-5; size: -; J: TRBJ1-4; D: -; DNA: TGTGCCAGCAGAAAAGACAGGCCGAGTGAAAAACTGTTTTTT; CDR3: CASRKDRPSEKLFF
V: TRBV27; size: once; J: TRBJ2-5; D: TRBD1; DNA: TGTGCCAGCAGTTTTACGGACAGGTTAAAAGAGACCCAGTACTTC; CDR3: CASSFTDRLKETQYF
V: TRBV28; size: few; J: TRBJ1-2; D: TRBD1; DNA: TGTGCCAGCATGAAGGGGACAGGACTGGATGGCTACACCTTC; CDR3: CASMKGTGLDGYTF
V: TRBV11-1; size: -; J: TRBJ2-2; D: TRBD2; DNA: TGTGCCAGCAGCTCGGGACTAGGAGGGCTGACCGGGGAGCTGTTTTTT; CDR3: CASSSGLGGLTGELFF
V: TRBV6-2/TRBV6-3; size: few; J: TRBJ1-5; D: -; DNA: TGTGCCAGCAGTTACTCGACCGGGACAAATAGCAATCAGCCCCAGCATTTT; CDR3: CASSYSTGTNSNQPQHF
V: TRBV28; size: -; J: TRBJ1-2; D: -; DNA: TGTGCCAGCAGTTTTCCCCAGGGTTCCTTCTATGGCTACACCTTC; CDR3: CASSFPQGSFYGYTF
V: TRBV6-6; size: -; J: TRBJ1-5; D: -; DNA: TGTGCCAGCAGTTACCATCCCCGGGAGCCCCAGCATTTT; CDR3: CASSYHPREPQHF
V: TRBV2; size: -; J: TRBJ2-1; D: TRBD1; DNA: TGTGCCAGCAGCGGGGATGGATTACAGGGGGTTACCTCCTACAATGAGCAGTTCTTC; CDR3: CASSGDGLQGVTSYNEQFF
V: TRBV5-6; size: -; J: TRBJ1-2; D: TRBD1; DNA: TGTGCCAGCAGCTTTTATTTAGGACAGGGTGTTTTTAACTATGGCTACACCTTC; CDR3: CASSFYLGQGVFNYGYTF
V: TRBV30; size: few; J: TRBJ2-5; D: TRBD2; DNA: TGTGCCTGGAGTGCCCCGGGGGGTATCCAAGAGACCCAGTACTTC; CDR3: CAWSAPGGIQETQYF
V: TRBV28; size: -; J: TRBJ1-1; D: -; DNA: TGTGCCAGCATCAGCGGGGGGGATCTTAACACTGAAGCTTTCTTT; CDR3: CASISGGDLNTEAFF
V: TRBV6-2/TRBV6-3; size: few; J: TRBJ2-3; D: TRBD1; DNA: TGTGCCAGCAGTCCGACAGGGTTCGTCACAGATACGCAGTATTTT; CDR3: CASSPTGFVTDTQYF
V: TRBV3-1/TRBV3-2; size: -; J: TRBJ2-3; D: -; DNA: TGTGCCAGCAGCCCCGACTACACAGATACGCAGTATTTT; CDR3: CASSPDYTDTQYF
V: TRBV4-3; size: -; J: TRBJ1-1; D: TRBD1; DNA: TGCGCCAGCAGCCCGGACAGGCAATACTTAAGGGAAGCTTTCTTT; CDR3: CASSPDRQYLREAFF
V: TRBV19; size: -; J: TRBJ2-1; D: -; DNA: TGTGCCAGTAGTGCTAGAGGGGGGGCGCGGTCCTACAATGAGCAGTTCTTC; CDR3: CASSARGGARSYNEQFF
V: TRBV3-1/TRBV3-2; size: -; J: TRBJ2-1; D: TRBD2; DNA: TGTGCCAGCAGTCTAGCGGGAGGCTACAATGAGCAGTTCTTC; CDR3: CASSLAGGYNEQFF
V: TRBV5-4; size: -; J: TRBJ2-3; D: TRBD2; DNA: TGTGCCAGCAACCGGGGAGGGGTCATCCCTAGCACAGATACGCAGTATTTT; CDR3: CASNRGGVIPSTDTQYF
V: TRBV7-6; size: -; J: TRBJ1-2; D: -; DNA: TGTGCCAGCAGCTTAGGCCAGGGAAGCTATGGCTACACCTTC; CDR3: CASSLGQGSYGYTF
V: TRBV20-1; size: -; J: TRBJ1-5; D: TRBD1; DNA: TGCAGTGCTAGTGGCGGACAGGGCTTCAATCAGCCCCAGCATTTT; CDR3: CSASGGQGFNQPQHF
V: TRBV6-6; size: -; J: TRBJ1-3; D: TRBD1; DNA: TGTGCCAGCTGTACAGGGGATGTTGGAAACACCATATATTTT; CDR3: CASCTGDVGNTIYF
V: TRBV11-2; size: -; J: TRBJ2-1; D: -; DNA: TGTGCCAGCAGCTTAGTATCGTGGAGCTCCTACAATGAGCAGTTCTTC; CDR3: CASSLVSWSSYNEQFF
V: TRBV11-2; size: -; J: TRBJ1-1; D: -; DNA: TGTGCCAGCAGCTGGAGTATGAACACTGAAGCTTTCTTT; CDR3: CASSWSMNTEAFF
V: TRBV7-2; size: -; J: TRBJ2-7; D: TRBD2; DNA: TGTGCCAGCAGCTTGGGGGGAGGGCGACGGGAGCAGTACTTC; CDR3: CASSLGGGRREQYF
V: TRBV30; size: -; J: TRBJ1-6; D: TRBD1; DNA: TGTGCCTGTAGACAGGGGTCACCCCTCCACTTT; CDR3: CACRQGSPLHF
V: TRBV5-1; size: -; J: TRBJ2-1; D: TRBD1; DNA: TGCGCCAGCCTCCGGACAGGGGGGGCTAATGAGCAGTTCTTC; CDR3: CASLRTGGANEQFF
V: TRBV19; size: -; J: TRBJ2-1; D: TRBD1; DNA: TGTGCCAGTAGTATAGTCCTGACAGGGTACAATGAGCAGTTCTTC; CDR3: CASSIVLTGYNEQFF
V: TRBV18; size: once; J: TRBJ2-3; D: TRBD2; DNA: TGTGCCAGCTCACCACAGGGAGGGGTGGCAGATACGCAGTATTTT; CDR3: CASSPQGGVADTQYF
V: TRBV14; size: few; J: TRBJ2-7; D: -; DNA: TGTGCCAGCAGCCGGAACAGGGCCTCCTACGAGCAGTACTTC; CDR3: CASSRNRASYEQYF
V: TRBV7-2; size: -; J: TRBJ2-3; D: TRBD2; DNA: TGTGCCAGCAGCTTAGAGGGCGGGGGGAGCACAGATACGCAGTATTTT; CDR3: CASSLEGGGSTDTQYF
V: TRBV5-8; size: few; J: TRBJ2-5; D: TRBD2; DNA: TGTGCCAGCAGCTTTAGAGCGGGAGCGTCTCAAGAGACCCAGTACTTC; CDR3: CASSFRAGASQETQYF
V: TRBV30; size: -; J: TRBJ2-3; D: TRBD2; DNA: TGTGCCTGGAGTATCGGGTCGGGAGGGCCGGATACGCAGTATTTT; CDR3: CAWSIGSGGPDTQYF
V: TRBV18; size: -; J: TRBJ1-1; D: TRBD1; DNA: TGTGCCAGCTCACCGGGACAGCTAGTCACTGAAGCTTTCTTT; CDR3: CASSPGQLVTEAFF
V: TRBV30; size: -; J: TRBJ2-1; D: TRBD1; DNA: TGTGCCTGGAGCCTCGGGACAGGGTACAATGAGCAGTTCTTC; CDR3: CAWSLGTGYNEQFF
V: TRBV5-1; size: once; J: TRBJ1-1; D: TRBD1; DNA: TGCGCCAGCACCCGGACAGGGGGAGCGAACACTGAAGCTTTCTTT; CDR3: CASTRTGGANTEAFF
V: TRBV27; size: -; J: TRBJ1-2; D: TRBD1; DNA: TGTGCCAGCAGCAGGACAGGGTCTATCTATGGCTACACCTTC; CDR3: CASSRTGSIYGYTF